This TCR beta chain was captured by sequencing in a study of OX40 agonist ivuxolimab in advanced cancers. Broader study findings: CD4+ and CD8+ blood T cells expanded clonally by week 6 at 0.1 to 3.0 mg/kg. In CD8+ T cells, expanded clones were on average more numerous than in CD4+.

About this clone itself: Its antigen is as yet unknown.

Only in-frame clones appear in the TCRdb table, and some are missing; sequencing was by immunoSEQ multiplex PCR. The profile covers about 49,000 clones, with around 84% appearing a single time and about 1.5% taken by the ten largest. Germline assignment: CDR1 LNHDA and CDR2 SQIVND (reference sequence). The ends were cut back, 5 bases at V and 7 bases at J, with 11 bases in the middle. This CDR3 has 12 amino acids. This receptor was taken from an adult with an advanced solid tumor such as melanoma, head and neck, liver or kidney cancer. Source: CD4+ or CD8+ T cells sorted from blood, taken in a trial of the OX40 agonist ivuxolimab. V usage is TRBV19 and J usage is TRBJ1-2; D is uncertain. The chain's CDR3 is CASSADIIGYTF. In DNA form, the CDR3 reads TGTGCCAGTAGTGCAGACATCATTGGCTACACCTTC.